This T cell receptor (beta chain) was identified during a study of technical replicates of blood from a handful of donors. The V and J ends lost 5 bases and 4 bases respectively, with 17 bases between them. The CDR3 extends over 15 amino acids. The germline V gene encodes CDR1 MNHEY and CDR2 SVGAGI. Assay used: immunoSEQ multiplex PCR; TCRdb lists only in-frame clones, some missing. The data show about 82,000 clones, around 96% seen once. Sequencing was done on a sample of T cells isolated from PBMCs. The TCR comes from a human donor in good health. The chain has TRBV6-5 and TRBJ1-1, with a possible D match to TRBD1 (5 bases). CDR3 loop: CASSMIQGRVTEAFF. The CDR3 DNA is TGTGCCAGCAGTATGATTCAGGGCAGGGTCACTGAAGCTTTCTTT.